This entry lists 23 T cell receptor beta chains sequenced from one sample in a study of cytomegalovirus exposure and HLA in healthy donors. The study ran its PCR with 60 Vbeta and 13 Jbeta primers. Sequenced by immunoSEQ multiplex PCR; TCRdb stores in-frame clones only, minus some. The data show about 150,000 clones, about four fifths seen once. The sample was PBMCs. These receptors were taken from a man aged 25-40 years in good health and CMV-seropositive.

The V gene is TRBV9, the J gene TRBJ2-7; 9 positions match TRBD1. Per germline, CDR1 SGDLS and CDR2 YYNGEE. The CDR3 has 14 residues. V was clipped by 3 bases and J by 2 bases; unmatched bases: 3. Here the CDR3 DNA reads TGTGCCAGCAGCGAGAGGACAGGGGCCTACGAGCAGTACTTC. It yields the protein CASSERTGAYEQYF.

There are a few counts of this clone. This chain connects TRBV6-4 to TRBJ1-2; maybe TRBD1 (6 bases). The CDR3 consists of 14 residues. CDR1 MRHNA and CDR2 SNTAGT come from the germline V gene. V was shortened by 3 bases and J by 6 bases, with 14 bases between the two germline ends. CDR3: CASSEGRGRNGYTF. CDR3 bases: TGTGCCAGCAGTGAAGGCAGGGGTAGGAATGGCTACACCTTC.

The chain has TRBV9 and TRBJ2-1; 12 bases are shared with TRBD2. The CDR3 has 16 amino acids. Trimming took 3 bases from V and 4 from J; bases not matched to a gene: 5. The germline V gene has CDR1 SGDLS and CDR2 YYNGEE. The CDR3 is CASSGTSGVVYNEQFF. CDR3 coding DNA: TGTGCCAGCAGCGGGACTAGCGGGGTTGTTTACAATGAGCAGTTCTTC.

The chain is built from TRBV30 and TRBJ1-2, with D unclear. Germline V CDR1 and CDR2: GTSNPN, SVGIG (reference sequence). The CDR3 runs 13 residues. Trimming removed 0 bases from V and 4 bases from J, with 9 bases in between. DNA of the CDR3: TGTGCCTGGAGTGTAATGGCAGGCTATGGCTACACCTTC. It codes for CAWSVMAGYGYTF.

The chain carries TRBV19 and TRBJ2-1; TRBD2 matches at 10 bases. The CDR3 spans 16 residues. CDR1 and CDR2 (germline): LNHDA, SQIVND (reference sequence). J gave up 7 bases and V 1 base, and 7 bases lay outside the gene matches. CDR3 region: CASSIAVGLAWNEQFF. CDR3 in DNA: TGTGCCAGTAGTATAGCAGTGGGACTAGCGTGGAATGAGCAGTTCTTC. Complete variable domain (other parts from reference TRBV19 and TRBJ2-1): DGGITQSPKYLFRKEGQNVTLSCEQNLNHDAMYWYRQDPGQGLRLIYYSQIVNDFQKGDIAEGYSVSREKKESFPLTVTSAQKNPTAFYLCASSIAVGLAWNEQFFGPGTRLTVL.

A few counts support this clone. V usage is TRBV7-3 and J usage is TRBJ1-2, with D maybe TRBD1 (6 bases). V was trimmed by 0 bases and J by 4 bases, leaving 12 bases between them. The CDR3 has 15 amino acids. Germline values: CDR1 SGHTA, CDR2 FQGTGA. For the CDR3, the DNA is TGTGCCAGCAGCTTAACCGTGGACAGCATCTATGGCTACACCTTC. Its protein is CASSLTVDSIYGYTF.

This chain uses TRBV29-1 with TRBJ1-2; the match to TRBD1 covers 8 bases. The CDR3 length is 20 residues. From germline, CDR1 is SQVTM and CDR2 ANQGSEA. Trimming cost V 3 bases and J 3 bases; bases outside gene matches: 24. The CDR3 protein is CSVDYPGQAAYGEPDYGYTF. As DNA, the CDR3 is TGCAGCGTTGACTATCCGGGACAGGCCGCCTACGGGGAACCGGACTATGGCTACACCTTC. Full variable domain (remainder filled in from reference TRBV29-1 and TRBJ1-2): SAVISQKPSRDICQRGTSLTIQCQVDSQVTMMFWYRQQPGQSLTLIATANQGSEATYESGFVIDKFPISRPNLTFSTLTVSNMSPEDSSIYLCSVDYPGQAAYGEPDYGYTFGSGTRLTVV.

This clone has only a few counts. The CDR3 DNA reads TGTGCCAGCAGCCCCCAGGGGAGCAATCAGCCCCAGCATTTT. Translation: CASSPQGSNQPQHF. V usage is TRBV7-9 and J usage is TRBJ1-5, with TRBD1 as a possible D gene (6 bases). Germline V gene lookup returns CDR1 SEHNR and CDR2 FQNEAQ (reference sequence). V was pared by 5 bases and J by 1 base, with 9 bases between. CDR3 length: 14 amino acids.

V and J are TRBV19 and TRBJ1-2; 8 bases line up with TRBD1. The CDR3 has 14 amino acids. In germline, CDR1 is LNHDA, CDR2 SQIVND (reference sequence). The ends lost 6 bases at V and 5 bases at J; junction bases unmatched: 8. The CDR3 protein is CASSFTGGSYGYTF. CDR3 bases: TGTGCCAGTAGCTTTACAGGGGGTTCATATGGCTACACCTTC.

This rearrangement joins TRBV7-9 to TRBJ2-6, with D tentatively TRBD2 (5 bases). V lost 2 bases and J lost 4, with 15 bases in between. The CDR3 spans 17 residues. CDR1 and CDR2 from the germline V gene are SEHNR and FQNEAQ (reference sequence). The CDR3 nucleotides are TGTGCCAGCAGCTTAAACCCCTCTGGGAGAGGGGCCAACGTCCTGACTTTC. Protein: CASSLNPSGRGANVLTF.

This chain links TRBV28 with TRBJ1-3, with a tentative D call TRBD1 (5 bases). The CDR3 extends over 16 amino acids. CDR1 MDHEN and CDR2 SYDVKM come from the germline V gene. V lost 1 base, J lost 3 bases, and 13 bases lay in between. CDR3 in amino acids: CASSLSQGSGGNTIYF. The DNA for the CDR3 is TGTGCCAGCAGTTTATCGCAGGGATCTGGTGGAAACACCATATATTTT.

The chain uses TRBV27 and TRBJ1-2; 9 nucleotides align to TRBD1. V lost 7 bases, J lost 7 bases, and 7 bases stayed unmatched. The CDR3 length is 13 residues. Germline V CDR1 and CDR2: MNHEY, SMNVEV (reference sequence). In DNA form, the CDR3 reads TGTGCCAGCAAAGGACAGGGGTTGGGTGGCTACACCTTC. Protein: CASKGQGLGGYTF.

For this clone: At one of its ends the junction is not consistent with the germline gene, which may arise from a read error. V is TRBV4-2 and J is TRBJ1-5; no firm D call. CDR1 and CDR2 (germline): LGHNA, YNFKEQ. The CDR3 is 16 residues long. For the CDR3, the DNA is TGTGCCAGCAGCCAAGATCCGGCAGCCCAAGTTCAGGCCCAGCATTTT. Residues: CASSQDPAAQVQAQHF.

V gene TRBV6-5 combines with J gene TRBJ2-7, with TRBD2 as a possible D gene (6 bases). Per germline, CDR1 MNHEY and CDR2 SVGAGI. V gave up 5 bases and J gave up 4 bases, with 12 bases separating them. The CDR3 sequence is 13 residues long. CDR3 nucleotide sequence: TGTGCCAGCAGTACGCGGGAACAGTACGAGCAGTACTTC. Its translation: CASSTREQYEQYF.

This clone was detected a few times. V gene TRBV19 combines with J gene TRBJ2-5, with 14 bases fitting TRBD2. V shed 8 bases, J shed 6 bases, and the junction held 5 bases outside the gene matches. CDR1 is LNHDA and CDR2 is SQIVND in the germline V gene (reference sequence). CDR3 length equals 14 residues. The CDR3 nucleotides are TGTGCCAGTGAGACTAGCGGGGGGGCGAAGACCCAGTACTTC. Translating it yields CASETSGGAKTQYF.

V and J are TRBV30 and TRBJ1-5, with a tentative D call TRBD1 (6 bases). The CDR3 extends over 13 amino acids. V was shortened by 1 base and J by 2 bases, with 6 bases between the two germline ends. Germline CDR1 and CDR2: GTSNPN and SVGIG (reference sequence). The CDR3 bases are TGTGCCTGGAGTGGGGGGCGCAATCAGCCCCAGCATTTT. This translates into CAWSGGRNQPQHF.

This clone was seen a handful of times. The chain recombines TRBV9 with TRBJ2-2; the D is unclear. The germline gives CDR1 SGDLS, CDR2 YYNGEE. V shed 0 bases and J shed 3 bases, with 6 bases lying between them. The CDR3 runs to 14 residues. The CDR3 loop is CASSVATDTGELFF. CDR3 in DNA: TGTGCCAGCAGCGTAGCTACGGACACCGGGGAGCTGTTTTTT.

V gene TRBV25-1 combines with J gene TRBJ1-1, with D tentatively TRBD1 (5 bases). CDR1 is MGHDK and CDR2 is SYGVNS in the germline V gene. This CDR3 is 14 amino acids long. V lost 5 bases, J lost 11 bases, and 21 bases lay in between. The CDR3 sequence: CASSRMVGEGAAFF. In DNA form, the CDR3 reads TGTGCCAGCAGTCGGATGGTGGGGGAGGGCGCGGCTTTCTTT.

V is TRBV30 and J is TRBJ1-3, with 10 bases aligning to TRBD1. The CDR3 has 13 residues. V trimming: 3 bases; J trimming: 8 bases; junction bases outside the gene matches: 4. Germline V gene data show CDR1 as GTSNPN and CDR2 as SVGIG (reference sequence). In DNA, the CDR3 is TGTGCCTGGAGGGGACAGGGGAGGGACACCATATATTTT. Encoded protein: CAWRGQGRDTIYF.

The chain joins TRBV7-9 to TRBJ1-5; 7 positions match TRBD1. CDR3 length equals 14 residues. Germline loops: CDR1 SEHNR, CDR2 FQNEAQ (reference sequence). Germline trimming cut 5 bases from V and 3 bases from J; bases unmatched to any gene: 4. DNA for the CDR3: TGTGCCAGCAGCCCCGACAGGGACAATCAGCCCCAGCATTTT. Translation: CASSPDRDNQPQHF.

The chain carries TRBV6-5 and TRBJ2-3, with D perhaps matching TRBD2 (5 bases). The CDR3 loop spans 12 amino acids. Between the trimmed V and J ends, which lost 5 bases and 4 bases, there was a span of 7 bases. The V gene's germline CDR1 is MNHEY and CDR2 SVGAGI. CDR3 sequence (DNA): TGTGCCAGCAGTCCGAGGGCAGATACGCAGTATTTT. Translated: CASSPRADTQYF.

This clone came up a few times. This chain links TRBV19 with TRBJ2-1; 12 bases agree with TRBD2. Germline assignment: CDR1 LNHDA and CDR2 SQIVND (reference sequence). With 5 bases clipped from V and 2 bases from J, the junction kept 7 bases outside the gene matches. There are 17 residues in the CDR3. The CDR3 nucleotides are TGTGCCAGTAGTTCCCCTAGCGGGGGGGCACCCTACAATGAGCAGTTCTTC. Its protein product is CASSSPSGGAPYNEQFF.

The rearrangement links TRBV6-6 to TRBJ2-7; the D gene is possibly TRBD1 (6 bases). The germline V gene has CDR1 MNHNY and CDR2 SVGAGI (reference sequence). V shed 0 bases and J shed 6 bases, with 15 bases lying between them. The CDR3 contains 15 residues. DNA of the CDR3: TGTGCCAGCAGTTACTCGAGGGACACCAGGGGCGAGCAGTACTTC. Translating it yields CASSYSRDTRGEQYF.